These 30 T cell receptor beta chains share one sample of origin, sequenced in a study of blood T cell repertoires in COVID-19. Clones were sequenced by immunoSEQ multiplex PCR, and TCRdb holds only the in-frame ones, with some missing. The sample holds under 400,000 clones, approximately 89% seen once. The sequencing sample was made of peripheral blood. The origin of the receptors is a woman aged 55-69 years with COVID-19, enrolled during active disease.

This clone showed up just a few times. The rearrangement links TRBV9 to TRBJ2-1; D is possibly TRBD1 (5 bases). The V end lost 0 bases, the J end lost 4 bases, and 8 bases lay between the germline ends. The CDR3 contains 14 residues. Germline V gene data show CDR1 as SGDLS and CDR2 as YYNGEE. CDR3 amino acids: CASSVGQQYNEQFF. For the CDR3, the DNA is TGTGCCAGCAGCGTAGGACAGCAATACAATGAGCAGTTCTTC.

To note about this clone: Other DNA sequences in the same sample also yield this CDR3. This chain uses TRBV25-1 with TRBJ2-2; 8 bases match TRBD2. Germline V gene lookup returns CDR1 MGHDK and CDR2 SYGVNS. The V segment lost 8 bases and the J segment 5 bases; nucleotides outside the gene matches: 7. The CDR3 totals 14 residues. CDR3 DNA: TGTGCCAGCCGTCGGGGGGGCGGGACCGGGGAGCTGTTTTTT. Amino acid sequence: CASRRGGGTGELFF.

This chain uses TRBV2 with TRBJ1-3, with D unresolved. The CDR3 has 12 amino acids. V shed 6 bases and J shed 3 bases, with 6 bases lying between them. Germline assignment: CDR1 SNHLY and CDR2 FYNNEI. CDR3 residues: CASRGGGNTIYF. DNA for the CDR3: TGTGCCAGCAGAGGAGGTGGAAACACCATATATTTT.

This chain joins TRBV5-4 and TRBJ1-2; 8 bases fit TRBD1. The junction had 5 bases not matched to a gene; V was cut back by 0 bases and J by 4 bases. The CDR3 loop spans 15 amino acids. CDR1 is SGHNT, CDR2 YYREEE, per germline (reference sequence). CDR3 DNA sequence: TGTGCCAGCAGCTTGGACAGGGGGACCTTCTATGGCTACACCTTC. The encoded protein is CASSLDRGTFYGYTF.

The chain has TRBV6-5 and TRBJ2-3, with D maybe TRBD2 (6 bases). This CDR3 comprises 14 residues. The V gene's germline CDR1 is MNHEY and CDR2 SVGAGI. V was trimmed by 6 bases and J by 5 bases, leaving 15 bases between them. As DNA, the CDR3 is TGTGCCAGCAGAAGACCCGGGAGAGGAGATACGCAGTATTTT. This encodes CASRRPGRGDTQYF.

This chain connects TRBV4-1 to TRBJ2-1, with D perhaps TRBD2 (5 bases). Trimming removed 2 bases at V and 3 bases at J, with 17 bases between. CDR3 length: 17 amino acids. Germline V CDR1 and CDR2: MGHRA, YSYEKL. Here the CDR3 reads CASSQSHGEKGYNEQFF. The CDR3 bases are TGCGCCAGCAGCCAATCACATGGGGAGAAAGGCTACAATGAGCAGTTCTTC.

This chain joins TRBV2 and TRBJ1-3; TRBD1 aligns across 8 bases. V was clipped by 2 bases and J by 4 bases; unmatched bases: 1. The germline V gene encodes CDR1 SNHLY and CDR2 FYNNEI. The CDR3 length is 14 residues. The CDR3 nucleotides are TGTGCCAGCAGTGAATCAGGGGGCGGAAACACCATATATTTT. Its translation: CASSESGGGNTIYF.

The table lists this clone with a count of one. The chain combines TRBV6-5 with TRBJ2-3, with D possibly being TRBD2 (6 bases). Germline assignment: CDR1 MNHEY and CDR2 SVGAGI. This CDR3 spans 13 amino acids. V lost 6 bases to trimming and J lost 6 bases, with 13 bases between them. CDR3 in amino acids: CASSTPGGDTQYF. The CDR3 coding sequence is TGTGCCAGCAGCACCCCAGGAGGGGATACGCAGTATTTT.

This chain links TRBV5-1 with TRBJ2-3, with unresolved D. Germline values: CDR1 SGHRS, CDR2 YFSETQ. The CDR3 length is 14 residues. V was pared by 6 bases and J by 0 bases, with 11 bases between. CDR3 sequence reads: CASTVERSTDTQYF. The CDR3 coding sequence is TGCGCCAGCACGGTGGAGCGTAGCACAGATACGCAGTATTTT.

Only one count was recorded for this clone. The chain carries TRBV28 and TRBJ2-5, with D tentatively TRBD2 (7 bases). Trimming stripped 6 bases from V and 5 bases from J, with 22 bases between. CDR1 is MDHEN and CDR2 is SYDVKM in the germline V gene. The length of the CDR3 is 16 residues. CDR3 protein: CASSRLGGGSLETQYF. CDR3 coding DNA: TGTGCCAGCAGCCGATTGGGGGGGGGCAGTCTCGAGACCCAGTACTTC.

The chain recombines TRBV2 with TRBJ2-7, with a tentative D call TRBD2 (5 bases). Germline CDR1 SNHLY, CDR2 FYNNEI. The CDR3 is made up of 14 amino acids. V shed 2 bases and J shed 4 bases, with 12 bases lying between them. The CDR3 DNA reads TGTGCCAGCAGTGAACCTCTAGCCAGTTACGAGCAGTACTTC. It yields the protein CASSEPLASYEQYF. Complete variable domain (other parts from reference TRBV2 and TRBJ2-7): EPEVTQTPSHQVTQMGQEVILRCVPISNHLYFYWYRQILGQKVEFLVSFYNNEISEKSEIFDDQFSVERPDGSNFTLKIRSTKLEDSAMYFCASSEPLASYEQYFGPGTRLTVT.

The chain links TRBV28 to TRBJ1-2; D unresolved. The V gene lost 4 bases and the J gene lost 4 bases, with 19 bases spanning the gap. The CDR3 covers 16 residues. Per the germline V gene, CDR1 is MDHEN and CDR2 is SYDVKM. CDR3 nucleotides: TGTGCCAGCAGTTCTCTGGGTGGGCGGGAGCGCTATGGCTACACCTTC. This sequence encodes CASSSLGGRERYGYTF.

The chain uses TRBV19 and TRBJ2-5; 10 bases are a match to TRBD1. V shed 6 bases, J shed 5 bases, and the junction held 9 bases outside the gene matches. Germline V lookup: CDR1 LNHDA, CDR2 SQIVND (reference sequence). CDR3 length: 15 residues. CDR3 protein: CASRETGGRAETQYF. DNA of the CDR3: TGTGCCAGTAGGGAGACAGGGGGCCGGGCTGAGACCCAGTACTTC.

The chain employs TRBV28 and TRBJ1-2, with a weak D call TRBD1 (6 bases). The germline CDR1 and CDR2 sequences are MDHEN and SYDVKM. The CDR3 sequence is 15 residues long. Deletions cut 6 bases from V and 4 bases from J, with 18 bases between. The CDR3 region is CASSPVGGRIYGYTF. The CDR3 nucleotides are TGTGCCAGCAGCCCAGTGGGGGGGCGGATCTATGGCTACACCTTC.

V gene TRBV2 combines with J gene TRBJ1-6, with 9 bases that match TRBD1. Per the germline V gene, CDR1 is SNHLY and CDR2 is FYNNEI. This CDR3 region has 14 residues. Trimming cost V 5 bases and J 7 bases; bases outside gene matches: 3. The CDR3: CASSPGTGNSPLHF. The CDR3 bases are TGTGCCAGCAGTCCCGGGACAGGGAATTCACCCCTCCACTTT.

The genes are TRBV27 and TRBJ1-2; D gene unclear. The germline CDR1 and CDR2 sequences are MNHEY and SMNVEV (reference sequence). The V and J ends lost 6 bases and 4 bases respectively, with 15 bases between them. The CDR3 is 14 amino acids. CDR3 DNA: TGTGCCAGCAGCCCTCTGAGGGCCGGCTATGGCTACACCTTC. It is translated as CASSPLRAGYGYTF.

In its sample, this clone was seen once. This chain links TRBV6-6 with TRBJ2-2; no clear D. The germline V gene encodes CDR1 MNHNY and CDR2 SVGAGI (reference sequence). Trimming removed 7 bases from V and 0 bases from J, with 15 bases in between. The length of the CDR3 is 16 residues. The CDR3 DNA follows: TGTGCCAGCAAATGGCCCGGCGACTCGAACACCGGGGAGCTGTTTTTT. The encoded protein is CASKWPGDSNTGELFF.

The chain employs TRBV24-1 and TRBJ1-1; possibly TRBD1 for D (5 bases). The CDR3 covers 14 residues. Trimming stripped 5 bases from V and 5 bases from J, with 14 bases between. The germline V gene encodes CDR1 KGHDR and CDR2 SFDVKD. CDR3 DNA sequence: TGTGCCACCAGTGGTCCCGGGGGAATGACTGAAGCTTTCTTT. Its translation: CATSGPGGMTEAFF.

This chain connects TRBV7-9 to TRBJ1-4; 12 nucleotides match TRBD1. The CDR3 consists of 15 residues. Germline CDR1 is SEHNR and CDR2 is FQNEAQ (reference sequence). Trimming removed 7 bases from V and 8 bases from J; junction bases left unmatched: 8. The DNA for the CDR3 is TGTGCCAGCAACCAAGGGGACAGGGGGCACGAAAAACTGTTTTTT. Its protein is CASNQGDRGHEKLFF.

The genes are TRBV4-1 and TRBJ2-2, with D unresolved. The germline gives CDR1 MGHRA, CDR2 YSYEKL. The CDR3 runs 15 residues. Trimming removed 4 bases from V and 1 base from J, with 10 bases in between. This chain's CDR3 is CASSPQSGNTGELFF. As DNA, the CDR3 is TGCGCCAGCAGCCCACAGTCCGGGAACACCGGGGAGCTGTTTTTT.

A single count supports this clone. J is TRBJ1-2 and V is TRBV6-5; 7 nucleotides align to TRBD1. Germline CDR1 and CDR2: MNHEY and SVGAGI. The ends lost 10 bases at V and 1 base at J; junction bases unmatched: 9. The CDR3 runs to 14 residues. The CDR3, as DNA: TGTGCCATAAGACCGACAGGGCGTAACTATGGCTACACCTTC. Its protein is CAIRPTGRNYGYTF.

The chain has TRBV3-1 (or the pseudogene TRBV3-2) and TRBJ1-2; D possibly corresponds to TRBD1 (6 bases). Trimming took off 5 bases at V and 4 bases at J, with 14 bases between the two ends. The CDR3 is 14 residues long. From germline, CDR1 is LGHDT and CDR2 YNNKEL (reference sequence). DNA of the CDR3: TGTGCCAGCAGCGTACAACAGGGTGGCTATGGCTACACCTTC. Its translation is CASSVQQGGYGYTF.

The chain recombines TRBV5-1 with TRBJ1-2; the D is unclear. Trimming stripped 0 bases from V and 7 bases from J, with 4 bases between. CDR1 is SGHRS and CDR2 is YFSETQ in the germline V gene. The CDR3 has 11 amino acids. The CDR3 here is CASSLGAGYTF. CDR3 coding DNA: TGCGCCAGCAGCTTGGGCGCTGGCTACACCTTC. The full variable domain, in which reference TRBV5-1 and TRBJ1-2 provide the parts outside the CDR3, is KAGVTQTPRYLIKTRGQQVTLSCSPISGHRSVSWYQQTPGQGLQFLFEYFSETQRNKGNFPGRFSGRQFSNSRSEMNVSTLELGDSALYLCASSLGAGYTFGSGTRLTVV.

The chain couples TRBV5-4 to TRBJ2-1, with TRBD1 identical over 8 bases. V was pared by 5 bases and J by 8 bases, with 15 bases of the junction left unmatched. This CDR3 has 16 amino acids. From germline, CDR1 is SGHNT and CDR2 YYREEE (reference sequence). The CDR3 loop is CASSLTLGQALDEQFF. The CDR3 region has the DNA TGTGCCAGCAGTTTAACCCTGGGACAGGCCTTGGATGAGCAGTTCTTC.

This chain links TRBV7-6 with TRBJ1-6, with 8 bases lining up with TRBD1. Losses at the gene ends were 4 bases for V and 7 bases for J; bases not matched to a gene: 6. CDR1 and CDR2 from the germline V gene are SGHVS and FNYEAQ. The CDR3 loop spans 15 amino acids. CDR3 nucleotide sequence: TGTGCCAGCAGCTCGGACAGGGAGGAAAATTCACCCCTCCACTTT. This codes for CASSSDREENSPLHF. Based on the CDR3 plus reference TRBV7-6 and TRBJ1-6, the full variable domain is GAGVSQSPRYKVTKRGQDVALRCDPISGHVSLYWYRQALGQGPEFLTYFNYEAQQDKSGLPNDRFSAERPEGSISTLTIQRTEQRDSAMYRCASSSDREENSPLHFGNGTRLTVT.

The chain combines TRBV28 with TRBJ1-2; perhaps TRBD1 as D (6 bases). CDR1 and CDR2 (germline): MDHEN, SYDVKM. V was trimmed by 6 bases and J by 4 bases, leaving 18 bases between them. The CDR3 length is 15 residues. This CDR3 reads CASRGYTGLSYGYTF. CDR3 in DNA: TGTGCCAGCAGGGGCTATACAGGGTTAAGCTATGGCTACACCTTC.

V usage is TRBV6-6 and J usage is TRBJ2-3; TRBD2 aligns across 10 bases. Germline V CDR1 and CDR2: MNHNY, SVGAGI (reference sequence). The CDR3 has 14 residues. V shed 6 bases, J shed 1 base, and the junction held 1 base outside the gene matches. The CDR3 loop reads CASSLAGGTDTQYF. CDR3 DNA sequence: TGTGCCAGCAGCCTAGCGGGGGGCACAGATACGCAGTATTTT.

For the CDR3, the DNA is TGTGCCAGCAGCTCGACCTTTACAGGGGGCGGAAGCAATCAGCCCCAGCATTTT. This codes for CASSSTFTGGGSNQPQHF. The chain recombines TRBV5-5 with TRBJ1-5; TRBD1 aligns across 9 bases. This CDR3 has 18 amino acids. Trimming cost V 3 bases and J 1 base; bases outside gene matches: 11. Germline assignment: CDR1 SGHKS and CDR2 YYEKEE (reference sequence).

This clone was seen only once. This chain uses TRBV19 with TRBJ2-2, with 9 nucleotides matching TRBD2. The CDR3 spans 17 residues. CDR1 is LNHDA, CDR2 SQIVND, per germline (reference sequence). V was pared by 7 bases and J by 7 bases, with 16 bases of the junction left unmatched. CDR3 loop: CASTPRVAGGPIGELFF. CDR3 DNA sequence: TGTGCCAGTACCCCGAGGGTGGCGGGGGGGCCCATCGGGGAGCTGTTTTTT.

This CDR3 is CAISEIKGAGEKLFF. The CDR3, as DNA: TGTGCCATCAGTGAGATAAAGGGGGCGGGTGAAAAACTGTTTTTT. This chain connects TRBV10-3 to TRBJ1-4, with 7 bases matching TRBD1. CDR1 is ENHRY, CDR2 SYGVKD, per germline. V shed 2 bases and J 7 bases; nucleotides not matched to a gene: 7. The CDR3 consists of 15 residues.